Shown below are 26 T cell receptor beta chains from a single sample sequenced in a study of control samples from healthy donors and cancer patients (dated by TCRdb to about 2020). The library was generated by the immunoSEQ multiplex PCR assay. Here the immuneACCESS table is served through TCRdb, limited to in-frame sequences with V and J called. Missing clones are a known gap in these copies; in checked studies unresolved V genes cover under half, and the rest lacks a known reason. The sample records over 85,000 clones, 90% to 95% of which are singletons. The ten largest clones represent 2% to 3% of the sample. The specimen sequenced was blood. The receptors derive from a woman between 18 and 29 years old in good health.

V gene TRBV7-9 combines with J gene TRBJ1-5, with D uncertain. V was shortened by 5 bases and J by 9 bases, with 11 bases between the two germline ends. CDR1 is SEHNR and CDR2 is FQNEAQ in the germline V gene (reference sequence). This CDR3 has 12 amino acids. CDR3 bases: TGTGCCAGCAGCCGAACACTAGGGCCCCAGCATTTT. Amino acids: CASSRTLGPQHF.

In this sample, this clone turned up once. This chain uses TRBV2 with TRBJ2-7, with 8 nucleotides matching TRBD1. The CDR3 covers 12 residues. Looked up from germline, CDR1 is SNHLY and CDR2 is FYNNEI. Unmatched junction bases numbered 4, after V lost 7 bases and J lost 5 bases. The CDR3 bases are TGTGCCAGCAAGACAGGGGCCGACGAGCAGTACTTC. Translated, it gives CASKTGADEQYF.

The gene calls are TRBV27 and TRBJ1-5; D might be TRBD1 (5 bases). The CDR3 has 14 amino acids. V was trimmed by 3 bases and J by 7 bases, leaving 13 bases between them. Germline V gene sequence: CDR1 MNHEY, CDR2 SMNVEV (reference sequence). Here the CDR3 DNA reads TGTGCCAGCAGTTTTAACCAACGGGACCAGCCCCAGCATTTT. Protein sequence: CASSFNQRDQPQHF.

Written as DNA, the CDR3 is TGCGCCAGCAGCCAAGTATCGGCTGGAAACACCATATATTTT. It specifies CASSQVSAGNTIYF. This chain connects TRBV4-1 to TRBJ1-3; D is unclear. The V end lost 1 base, the J end lost 2 bases, and 6 bases lay between the germline ends. Germline lookup yields CDR1 MGHRA and CDR2 YSYEKL. This CDR3 region has 14 residues.

The V and J genes are TRBV2 and TRBJ1-5; D is unclear. Deletions cut 7 bases from V and 4 bases from J, with 14 bases between. From germline, CDR1 is SNHLY and CDR2 FYNNEI. The CDR3 is 14 amino acids. Here the CDR3 reads CASKIYQRNQPQHF. The CDR3 nucleotides are TGTGCCAGCAAGATTTATCAGAGAAATCAGCCCCAGCATTTT.

V gene TRBV7-2 combines with J gene TRBJ2-3; TRBD1 matches at 10 bases. CDR1 is SGHTA, CDR2 FQGNSA, per germline. CDR3 size: 15 residues. V dropped 3 bases and J dropped 3; count of bases not matched to a gene: 3. DNA for the CDR3: TGTGCCAGCAGCTTGGACAGGGGGAGGACAGATACGCAGTATTTT. It is translated as CASSLDRGRTDTQYF. Looking up the rest from reference TRBV7-2 and TRBJ2-3 gives the full variable domain: GAGVSQSPSNKVTEKGKDVELRCDPISGHTALYWYRQSLGQGLEFLIYFQGNSAPDKSGLPSDRFSAERTGGSVSTLTIQRTQQEDSAVYLCASSLDRGRTDTQYFGPGTRLTVL.

The genes are TRBV19 and TRBJ1-1; D is undetermined. CDR1 is LNHDA, CDR2 SQIVND, per germline (reference sequence). This CDR3 region has 14 residues. Trimming removed 7 bases from V and 6 bases from J, with 18 bases in between. The CDR3 region has the DNA TGTGCCAGTACCATAAGCCGAGGCCCGGCTGAAGCTTTCTTT. Encoded protein: CASTISRGPAEAFF.

CDR3 in amino acids: CAISESGRNNQPQHF. CDR3 nucleotide sequence: TGTGCCATCAGTGAGTCTGGCAGAAACAATCAGCCCCAGCATTTT. The gene calls are TRBV10-3 and TRBJ1-5; D unclear. CDR1 and CDR2 from the germline V gene are ENHRY and SYGVKD. The CDR3 is made up of 15 amino acids. The V gene lost 0 bases and the J gene lost 3 bases, with 9 bases spanning the gap.

The chain is built from TRBV29-1 and TRBJ1-4; 8 bases align to TRBD1. The CDR3 runs to 13 residues. The V gene end was trimmed by 7 bases and the J gene end by 8 bases; junction bases not matched to a gene: 9. In germline, CDR1 is SQVTM, CDR2 ANQGSEA. The CDR3 coding sequence is TGCAGCGCTGTCGCAGGGGGCGACGAAAAACTGTTTTTT. It specifies CSAVAGGDEKLFF.

The chain is built from TRBV5-8 and TRBJ1-1; the D is unclear. The CDR3 spans 14 residues. The germline V gene encodes CDR1 SGHTS and CDR2 YDEGEE. V was pared by 1 base and J by 1 base, with 8 bases between. CDR3 region: CASSLTPSNTEAFF. CDR3 coding DNA: TGTGCCAGCAGCTTGACACCTTCGAACACTGAAGCTTTCTTT.

The chain joins TRBV21-1 to TRBJ2-7; the D call of TRBD1 is as the table states it, not checked on the DNA. TRBV21-1 is shown as a pseudogene. The CDR3 contains 12 residues. The CDR3 DNA reads as TGTGCCAGCAGGGACAGGGGTTACGAGCAGTACTTC. It is translated as CASRDRGYEQYF.

The chain is built from TRBV19 and TRBJ2-7; D might be TRBD2 (6 bases). The V end was cut by 3 bases, the J end by 5 bases, with 11 bases between. The CDR3 contains 13 residues. Germline CDR1 LNHDA, CDR2 SQIVND (reference sequence). CDR3 region: CASSIAEGHEQYF. In DNA, the CDR3 is TGTGCCAGTAGTATTGCGGAGGGTCACGAGCAGTACTTC.

The chain employs TRBV30 and TRBJ1-1; D remains ambiguous. CDR3 length equals 15 residues. CDR1 and CDR2 (germline): GTSNPN, SVGIG (reference sequence). V was clipped by 3 bases and J by 4 bases, with 18 bases between them. CDR3 sequence: CAWSPKLGKGTEAFF. In DNA, the CDR3 is TGTGCCTGGAGCCCCAAGCTAGGGAAGGGCACTGAAGCTTTCTTT.

V and J are TRBV25-1 and TRBJ1-3; TRBD1 matches 8 bases. Per germline, CDR1 MGHDK and CDR2 SYGVNS. V was clipped by 8 bases and J by 1 base; unmatched bases: 4. The CDR3 is 14 amino acids. The CDR3, as DNA: TGTGCCAGCGCATGGACAGGGTCTGGAAACACCATATATTTT. Translation gives CASAWTGSGNTIYF.

The CDR3: CATRNRQVNEKLFF. The CDR3 DNA sequence: TGTGCCACCAGAAACAGACAGGTTAATGAAAAACTGTTTTTT. The V and J genes are TRBV15 and TRBJ1-4; D is possibly TRBD1 (6 bases). The CDR3 has 14 amino acids. Germline CDR1 reads LNHNV; CDR2 reads YYDKDF (reference sequence). The V and J ends lost 6 bases and 4 bases respectively, with 12 bases between them.

The chain is built from TRBV28 and TRBJ2-7, with a tentative D call TRBD1 (5 bases). V was shortened by 3 bases and J by 0 bases, with 9 bases between the two germline ends. This CDR3 spans 14 amino acids. Germline CDR1 MDHEN, CDR2 SYDVKM. The CDR3, as DNA: TGTGCCAGCAGTTTGGGGCCAGCCTCCTACGAGCAGTACTTC. Translation: CASSLGPASYEQYF.

The gene calls are TRBV15 and TRBJ1-2; 7 nucleotides match TRBD1. CDR1 and CDR2 (germline): LNHNV, YYDKDF (reference sequence). V trimming: 3 bases; J trimming: 3 bases; junction bases outside the gene matches: 16. The CDR3 runs to 18 residues. For the CDR3, the DNA is TGTGCCACCAGCAGCGATCACCCAACCAGACAGGGAGACTATGGCTACACCTTC. This gives the protein CATSSDHPTRQGDYGYTF.

This rearrangement joins TRBV5-1 to TRBJ1-1; D is possibly TRBD1 (6 bases). Per the germline V gene, CDR1 is SGHRS and CDR2 is YFSETQ. The length of the CDR3 is 15 residues. Deletions cut 5 bases from V and 3 bases from J, with 17 bases between. The CDR3 DNA follows: TGCGCCAGCAGAAGTTTCCGGGAGGGGGACACTGAAGCTTTCTTT. Amino acid sequence: CASRSFREGDTEAFF.

The V gene is TRBV6-5, the J gene TRBJ2-5; 8 bases align to TRBD2. V gave up 2 bases and J gave up 1 base; unmatched junction bases: 3. CDR1 and CDR2 (germline): MNHEY, SVGAGI. This CDR3 is built from 15 residues. The CDR3 sequence: CASSYSGGIQETQYF. CDR3 nucleotide sequence: TGTGCCAGCAGTTACAGCGGGGGTATCCAAGAGACCCAGTACTTC.

The CDR3 bases are TGTGCCATCAGTGAGTCGGGGGGGTCCGGTGTTGGCTACACCTTC. It specifies CAISESGGSGVGYTF. The V gene is TRBV10-3, the J gene TRBJ1-2; perhaps TRBD1 as D (5 bases). CDR1 and CDR2 from the germline V gene are ENHRY and SYGVKD. V lost 0 bases to trimming and J lost 7 bases, with 15 bases between them. The CDR3 has 15 residues.

The chain has TRBV5-5 and TRBJ1-5; tentatively, D is TRBD1 (6 bases). The CDR3 spans 16 residues. V lost 3 bases and J lost 0, with 13 bases in between. Germline V gene sequence: CDR1 SGHKS, CDR2 YYEKEE (reference sequence). Written as DNA, the CDR3 is TGTGCCAGCAGCTCGACGGGACAAAGTAGCAATCAGCCCCAGCATTTT. Translated: CASSSTGQSSNQPQHF.

This clone was observed a handful of times. J is TRBJ2-3 and V is TRBV30; 7 bases align to TRBD2. V lost 1 base and J lost 8; bases outside the gene matches: 3. Germline-derived CDR1 and CDR2 are GTSNPN and SVGIG (reference sequence). The CDR3 runs 12 residues. This chain's CDR3 is CAWSGGRGTQYF. DNA of the CDR3: TGTGCCTGGAGTGGGGGGAGGGGTACGCAGTATTTT.

V and J are TRBV28 and TRBJ2-7, with a possible D match to TRBD2 (5 bases). This CDR3 spans 13 amino acids. Germline loops: CDR1 MDHEN, CDR2 SYDVKM. Trimming cost V 5 bases and J 0 bases, with 8 bases left between them. CDR3 DNA: TGTGCCAGCAGTCCCGGGATCTCCTACGAGCAGTACTTC. It codes for CASSPGISYEQYF. Based on the CDR3 plus reference TRBV28 and TRBJ2-7, the full variable domain is DVKVTQSSRYLVKRTGEKVFLECVQDMDHENMFWYRQDPGLGLRLIYFSYDVKMKEKGDIPEGYSVSREKKERFSLILESASTNQTSMYLCASSPGISYEQYFGPGTRLTVT.

The chain is built from TRBV14 and TRBJ1-1, with D perhaps TRBD1 (6 bases). The CDR3 loop spans 12 amino acids. CDR1 SGHDN and CDR2 FVKESK come from the germline V gene. Trimming shortened V by 4 bases and J by 7 bases, and 10 bases separated the two germline ends. This chain's CDR3 is CASSPWDIEAFF. CDR3 DNA sequence: TGTGCCAGCAGCCCCTGGGACATTGAAGCTTTCTTT.

Note on this clone: This specimen includes other DNA sequences encoding the same CDR3. The chain couples TRBV28 to TRBJ2-7; D gene unclear. This CDR3 is built from 12 residues. Trimming stripped 3 bases from V and 2 bases from J, with 5 bases between. The germline gives CDR1 MDHEN, CDR2 SYDVKM. The CDR3 DNA reads TGTGCCAGCAGTTTTCAGGCCTACGAGCAGTACTTC. Protein product: CASSFQAYEQYF. Full variable domain (rest looked up from reference TRBV28 and TRBJ2-7): DVKVTQSSRYLVKRTGEKVFLECVQDMDHENMFWYRQDPGLGLRLIYFSYDVKMKEKGDIPEGYSVSREKKERFSLILESASTNQTSMYLCASSFQAYEQYFGPGTRLTVT.

This clone was seen a few times. The gene calls are TRBV7-8 and TRBJ2-7; D is perhaps TRBD1 (5 bases). Deletions cut 3 bases from V and 0 bases from J, with 9 bases between. Germline-derived CDR1 and CDR2 are SGHVS and FQNEAQ. The CDR3 totals 14 residues. The CDR3 here is CASSFQGPSYEQYF. CDR3 sequence (DNA): TGTGCCAGCAGCTTCCAGGGCCCCTCCTACGAGCAGTACTTC.